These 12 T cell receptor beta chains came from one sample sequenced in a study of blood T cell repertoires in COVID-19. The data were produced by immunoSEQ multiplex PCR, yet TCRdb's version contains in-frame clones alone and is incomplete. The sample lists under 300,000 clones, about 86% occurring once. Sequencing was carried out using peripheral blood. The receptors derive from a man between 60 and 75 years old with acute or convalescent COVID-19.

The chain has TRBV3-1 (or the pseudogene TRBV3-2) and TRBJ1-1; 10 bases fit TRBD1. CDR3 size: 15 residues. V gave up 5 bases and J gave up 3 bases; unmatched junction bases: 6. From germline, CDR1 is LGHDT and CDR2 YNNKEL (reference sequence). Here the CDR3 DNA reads TGTGCCAGCAGCGAGCGGACAGGGGGTTACACTGAAGCTTTCTTT. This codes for CASSERTGGYTEAFF.

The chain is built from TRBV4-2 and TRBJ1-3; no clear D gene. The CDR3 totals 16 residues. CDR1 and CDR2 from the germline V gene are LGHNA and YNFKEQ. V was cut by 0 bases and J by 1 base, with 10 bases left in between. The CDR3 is CASSQEASVSGNTIYF. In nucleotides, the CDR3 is TGTGCCAGCAGCCAAGAAGCAAGCGTTTCTGGAAACACCATATATTTT.

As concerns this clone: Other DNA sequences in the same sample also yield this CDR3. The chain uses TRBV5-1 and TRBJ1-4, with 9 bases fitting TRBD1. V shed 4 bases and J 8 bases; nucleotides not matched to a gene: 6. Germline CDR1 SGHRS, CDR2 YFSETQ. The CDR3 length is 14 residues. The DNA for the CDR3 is TGCGCCAGCAGCCCGGGACAGGGTGGCGAAAAACTGTTTTTT. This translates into CASSPGQGGEKLFF.

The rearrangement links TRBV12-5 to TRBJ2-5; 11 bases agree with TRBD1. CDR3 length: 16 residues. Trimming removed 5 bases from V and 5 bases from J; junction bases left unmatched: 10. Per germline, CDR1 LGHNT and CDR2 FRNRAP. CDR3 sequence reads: CASGTTGTGGMETQYF. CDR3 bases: TGTGCTAGTGGTACCACCGGGACAGGGGGTATGGAGACCCAGTACTTC.

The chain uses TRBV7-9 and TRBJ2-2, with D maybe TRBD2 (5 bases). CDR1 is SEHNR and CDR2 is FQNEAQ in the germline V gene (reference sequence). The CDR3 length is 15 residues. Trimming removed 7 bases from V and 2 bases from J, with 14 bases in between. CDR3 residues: CASIGTRSNTGELFF. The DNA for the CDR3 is TGTGCCAGCATCGGAACTAGATCTAACACCGGGGAGCTGTTTTTT.

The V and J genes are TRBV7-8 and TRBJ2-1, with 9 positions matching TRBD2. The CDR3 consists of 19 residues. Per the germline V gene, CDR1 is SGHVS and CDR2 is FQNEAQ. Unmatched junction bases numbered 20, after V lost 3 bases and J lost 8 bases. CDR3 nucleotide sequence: TGTGCCAGCAGCTTCGGTCTAGCGGGGCTATTCTCCTGGGGGGATGAGCAGTTCTTC. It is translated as CASSFGLAGLFSWGDEQFF.

CDR3 protein: CASSLRTSTDTQYF. The CDR3 DNA follows: TGCGCCAGCAGCCTACGGACTAGCACAGATACGCAGTATTTT. The chain joins TRBV4-1 to TRBJ2-3, with a possible D match to TRBD2 (5 bases). The CDR3 spans 14 residues. With 4 bases removed from V and 0 bases from J, the gap between germline ends came to 8 bases. CDR1 is MGHRA, CDR2 YSYEKL, per germline.

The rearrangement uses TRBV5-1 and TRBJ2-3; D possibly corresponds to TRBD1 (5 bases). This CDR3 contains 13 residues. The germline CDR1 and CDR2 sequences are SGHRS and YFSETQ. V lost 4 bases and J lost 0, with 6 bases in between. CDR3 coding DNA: TGCGCCAGCAGCCAGGGTAGCACAGATACGCAGTATTTT. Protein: CASSQGSTDTQYF. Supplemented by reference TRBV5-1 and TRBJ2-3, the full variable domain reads KAGVTQTPRYLIKTRGQQVTLSCSPISGHRSVSWYQQTPGQGLQFLFEYFSETQRNKGNFPGRFSGRQFSNSRSEMNVSTLELGDSALYLCASSQGSTDTQYFGPGTRLTVL.

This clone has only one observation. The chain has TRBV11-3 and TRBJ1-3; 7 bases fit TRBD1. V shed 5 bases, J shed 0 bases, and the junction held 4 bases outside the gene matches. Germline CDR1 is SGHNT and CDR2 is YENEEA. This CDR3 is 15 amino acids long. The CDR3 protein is CASSRTGVSGNTIYF. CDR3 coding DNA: TGTGCCAGCAGCCGGACAGGTGTCTCTGGAAACACCATATATTTT.

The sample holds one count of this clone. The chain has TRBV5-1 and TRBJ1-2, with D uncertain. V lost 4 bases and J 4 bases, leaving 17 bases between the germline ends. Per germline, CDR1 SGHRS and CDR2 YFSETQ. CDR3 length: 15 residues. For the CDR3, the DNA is TGCGCCAGCAGCCCTTCACCAAACCTCGGCTATGGCTACACCTTC. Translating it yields CASSPSPNLGYGYTF.

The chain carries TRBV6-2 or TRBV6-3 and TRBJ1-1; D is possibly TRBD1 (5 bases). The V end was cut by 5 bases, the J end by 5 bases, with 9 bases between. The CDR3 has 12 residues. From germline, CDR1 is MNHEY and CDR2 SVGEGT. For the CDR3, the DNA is TGTGCCAGCAGTCCCCGGACAACTGAAGCTTTCTTT. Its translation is CASSPRTTEAFF.

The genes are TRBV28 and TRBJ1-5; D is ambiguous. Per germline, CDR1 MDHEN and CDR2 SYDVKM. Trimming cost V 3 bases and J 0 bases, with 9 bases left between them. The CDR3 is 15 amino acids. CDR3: CASSFWQDSNQPQHF. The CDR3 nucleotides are TGTGCCAGCAGTTTCTGGCAAGATAGCAATCAGCCCCAGCATTTT.